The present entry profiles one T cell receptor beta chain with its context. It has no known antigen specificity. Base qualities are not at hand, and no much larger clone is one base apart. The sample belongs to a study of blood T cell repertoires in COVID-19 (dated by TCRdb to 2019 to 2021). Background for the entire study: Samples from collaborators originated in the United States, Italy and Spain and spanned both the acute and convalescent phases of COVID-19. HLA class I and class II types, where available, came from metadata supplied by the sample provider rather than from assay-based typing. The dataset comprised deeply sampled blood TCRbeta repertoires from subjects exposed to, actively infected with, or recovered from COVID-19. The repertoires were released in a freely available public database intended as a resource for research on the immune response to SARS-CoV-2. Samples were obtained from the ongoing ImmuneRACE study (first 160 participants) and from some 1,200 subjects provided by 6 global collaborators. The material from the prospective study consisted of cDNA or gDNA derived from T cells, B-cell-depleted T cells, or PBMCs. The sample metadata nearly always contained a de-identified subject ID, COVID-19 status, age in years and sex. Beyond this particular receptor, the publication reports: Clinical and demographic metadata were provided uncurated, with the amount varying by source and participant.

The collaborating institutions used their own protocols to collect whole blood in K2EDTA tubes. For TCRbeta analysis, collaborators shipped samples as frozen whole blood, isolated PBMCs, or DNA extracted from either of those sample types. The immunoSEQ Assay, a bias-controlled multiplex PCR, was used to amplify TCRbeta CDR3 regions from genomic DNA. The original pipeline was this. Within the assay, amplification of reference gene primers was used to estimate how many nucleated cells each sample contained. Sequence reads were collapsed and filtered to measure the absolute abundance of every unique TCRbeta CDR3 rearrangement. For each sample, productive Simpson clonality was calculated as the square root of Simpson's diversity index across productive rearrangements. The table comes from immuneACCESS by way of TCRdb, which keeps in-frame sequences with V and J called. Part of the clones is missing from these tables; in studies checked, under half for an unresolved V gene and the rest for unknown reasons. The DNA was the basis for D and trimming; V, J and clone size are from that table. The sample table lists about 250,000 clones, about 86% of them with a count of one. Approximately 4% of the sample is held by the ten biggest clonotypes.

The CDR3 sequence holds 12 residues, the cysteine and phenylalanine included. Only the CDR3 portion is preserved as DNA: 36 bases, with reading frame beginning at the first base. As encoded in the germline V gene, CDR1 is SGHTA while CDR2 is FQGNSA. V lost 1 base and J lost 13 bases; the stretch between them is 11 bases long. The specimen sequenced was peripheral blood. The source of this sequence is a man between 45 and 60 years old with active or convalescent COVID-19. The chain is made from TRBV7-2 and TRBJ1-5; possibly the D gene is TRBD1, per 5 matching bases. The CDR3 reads CASSLDQGAQHF. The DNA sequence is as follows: TGTGCCAGCAGCTTAGATCAGGGCGCGCAGCATTTT.